This T cell receptor (beta chain) was retrieved from a study of blood T cell repertoires in COVID-19. Study information: Acute and convalescent COVID-19 specimens originated in the United States, Italy and Spain. T cells, B-cell-depleted T cells, or PBMCs provided the cDNA or gDNA that served as material.

The germline V gene has CDR1 MDHEN and CDR2 SYDVKM. The CDR3 has 16 amino acids. The J segment lost 6 bases and the V segment lost 5 bases, leaving 11 bases of the junction unmatched. Per the original data handling: Researchers report that nucleated cell counts were estimated from reference gene primer amplification. Repertoires were generated with immunoSEQ multiplex PCR, while TCRdb's copy carries only in-frame clones and drops some. V, J and clone size were drawn from that table, and D and trimming were deduced from the DNA. The table lists hundreds of thousands of clones, 70% to 90% of them singletons.

V usage is TRBV28 and J usage is TRBJ1-5; TRBD1 agrees at 9 bases. The TCR sequence derives from a man aged 18 to 29 with active or convalescent COVID-19. The sample taken for sequencing was peripheral blood. In nucleotides, the CDR3 is TGTGCCAGCAGTCCTTTACAGGGGGCTGGGGGTCAGCCCCAGCATTTT. This encodes CASSPLQGAGGQPQHF.